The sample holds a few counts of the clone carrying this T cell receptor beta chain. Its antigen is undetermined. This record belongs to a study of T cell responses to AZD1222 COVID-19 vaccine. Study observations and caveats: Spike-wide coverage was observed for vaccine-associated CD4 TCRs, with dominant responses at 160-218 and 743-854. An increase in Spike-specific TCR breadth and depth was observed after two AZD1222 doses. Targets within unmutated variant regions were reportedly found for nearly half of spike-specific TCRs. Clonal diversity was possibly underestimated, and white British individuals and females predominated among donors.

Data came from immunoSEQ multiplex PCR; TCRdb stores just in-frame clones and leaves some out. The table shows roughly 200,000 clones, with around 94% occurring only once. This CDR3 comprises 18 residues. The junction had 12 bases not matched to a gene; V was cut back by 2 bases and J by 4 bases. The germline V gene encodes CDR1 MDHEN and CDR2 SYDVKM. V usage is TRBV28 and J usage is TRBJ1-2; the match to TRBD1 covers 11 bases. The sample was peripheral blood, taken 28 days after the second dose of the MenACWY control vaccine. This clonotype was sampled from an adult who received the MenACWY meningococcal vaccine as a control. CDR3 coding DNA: TGTGCCAGCAGTTTAGGGGGACAGGGGGTGATCCTAGGCTATGGCTACACCTTC. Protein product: CASSLGGQGVILGYGYTF.